The 30 T cell receptor beta chains given below trace back to one sample, sequenced in a study of cytomegalovirus exposure and HLA in healthy donors. The PCR employed 60 Vbeta primers together with 13 Jbeta primers. The protocol was immunoSEQ multiplex PCR, while the TCRdb copy is restricted to in-frame clones and leaves out a portion. The table shows around 100,000 clones, with 84% occurring only once. Specimen: PBMCs. The receptors originated from a woman aged 18-30 years in good health and CMV-seronegative.

The V gene is TRBV28, the J gene TRBJ2-5; 8 bases are shared with TRBD2. Near its end, the DNA agrees better with TRBJ2-7, so the J call may be wrong. The CDR3 sequence is 14 residues long. CDR1 and CDR2 (germline): MDHEN, SYDVKM. CDR3 residues: CASSLQRELYEQYF. CDR3 in DNA: TGTGCCAGCAGTTTGCAGCGGGAGCTTTACGAGCAGTACTTC.

CDR3 residues: CATTGQVNTEAFF. CDR3 in DNA: TGTGCCACCACTGGGCAGGTGAACACTGAAGCTTTCTTT. This chain joins TRBV7-2 and TRBJ1-1, with D unresolved. V dropped 10 bases and J dropped 0 bases, with 12 bases sitting between them. Looked up from germline, CDR1 is SGHTA and CDR2 is FQGNSA. The CDR3 runs to 13 residues. Full variable domain (remainder filled in from reference TRBV7-2 and TRBJ1-1): GAGVSQSPSNKVTEKGKDVELRCDPISGHTALYWYRQSLGQGLEFLIYFQGNSAPDKSGLPSDRFSAERTGGSVSTLTIQRTQQEDSAVYLCATTGQVNTEAFFGQGTRLTVV.

This clone was seen more than once but under ten times. V gene TRBV4-3 combines with J gene TRBJ1-1; 7 nucleotides line up with TRBD1. Germline CDR1 LGHNA, CDR2 YSLEER. J gave up 2 bases and V 3 bases, and 3 bases lay outside the gene matches. The CDR3 is 14 amino acids. The CDR3 here is CASSQTGTNTEAFF. The CDR3 nucleotides are TGCGCCAGCAGCCAGACAGGGACTAACACTGAAGCTTTCTTT.

The V and J genes are TRBV28 and TRBJ2-5; D gene ambiguous. The CDR3 extends over 11 amino acids. Germline values: CDR1 MDHEN, CDR2 SYDVKM. Trimming took off 7 bases at V and 9 bases at J, with 12 bases between the two ends. DNA of the CDR3: TGTGCCAGCACCTCTGTGGGCTCCCAGTACTTC. Residues: CASTSVGSQYF.

The chain uses TRBV5-1 and TRBJ2-7; TRBD1 matches 9 bases. Looked up from germline, CDR1 is SGHRS and CDR2 is YFSETQ. Unmatched junction bases numbered 8, after V lost 2 bases and J lost 2 bases. The CDR3 totals 16 residues. This chain's CDR3 is CASSLTSGTGTYEQYF. The CDR3 DNA follows: TGCGCCAGCAGCTTAACCTCCGGGACAGGGACCTACGAGCAGTACTTC.

This clone was counted once. This chain connects TRBV5-1 to TRBJ2-1; 7 nucleotides line up with TRBD2. This CDR3 has 14 residues. Germline CDR1 reads SGHRS; CDR2 reads YFSETQ. Germline trimming cut 0 bases from V and 14 bases from J; bases unmatched to any gene: 11. The DNA of the CDR3 is TGCGCCAGCAGCTTGGGTGACAGCGGGGCCCTTAAGTTCTTC. Its translation: CASSLGDSGALKFF.

This chain joins TRBV27 and TRBJ2-7; possible D gene TRBD1, 5 bases. The CDR3 runs 16 residues. Germline loops: CDR1 MNHEY, CDR2 SMNVEV (reference sequence). V shed 2 bases and J shed 0 bases, with 14 bases lying between them. CDR3 sequence: CASSLKFPGISYEQYF. CDR3 DNA: TGTGCCAGCAGTTTAAAGTTCCCAGGGATCTCCTACGAGCAGTACTTC.

The V gene is TRBV4-1, the J gene TRBJ2-1; the match to TRBD2 covers 9 bases. Unmatched junction bases numbered 9, after V lost 3 bases and J lost 6 bases. The germline V gene encodes CDR1 MGHRA and CDR2 YSYEKL. This CDR3 is built from 16 residues. The chain's CDR3 is CASSQHTGLAFNEQFF. The CDR3, as DNA: TGCGCCAGCAGCCAGCACACGGGACTAGCCTTCAATGAGCAGTTCTTC.

The rearrangement uses TRBV19 and TRBJ2-3; 9 nucleotides match TRBD2. The CDR3 is 14 amino acids. V trimming: 8 bases; J trimming: 2 bases; junction bases outside the gene matches: 5. Germline CDR1 and CDR2: LNHDA and SQIVND (reference sequence). CDR3 region: CASCCGRATDTQYF. In nucleotides, the CDR3 is TGTGCCAGTTGTTGCGGGAGGGCCACAGATACGCAGTATTTT.

The chain carries TRBV9 and TRBJ1-2; unclear D gene. The germline V gene has CDR1 SGDLS and CDR2 YYNGEE. The CDR3 has 18 amino acids. Trimming removed 0 bases from V and 0 bases from J, with 18 bases in between. The CDR3 sequence is CASSVAVQTTGPNYGYTF. The CDR3 nucleotides read TGTGCCAGCAGCGTAGCCGTACAGACAACCGGCCCTAACTATGGCTACACCTTC.

CDR3 nucleotide sequence: TGCGCCAGCAGCTCCCGGGACAGGGGGCCCACTGAAGCTTTCTTT. Translating gives CASSSRDRGPTEAFF. V and J are TRBV5-1 and TRBJ1-1; TRBD1 agrees at 12 bases. V lost 3 bases, J lost 4 bases, and 4 bases stayed unmatched. The CDR3 length is 15 residues. Germline CDR1 and CDR2: SGHRS and YFSETQ.

This clone appeared a few times. The chain combines TRBV4-3 with TRBJ2-3; TRBD2 aligns across 7 bases. Germline assignment: CDR1 LGHNA and CDR2 YSLEER. The J segment lost 0 bases and the V segment lost 3 bases, leaving 6 bases of the junction unmatched. The CDR3 has 16 amino acids. The chain's CDR3 is CASSHTVRGSTDTQYF. The CDR3 DNA sequence: TGCGCCAGCAGCCACACCGTGCGGGGGAGCACAGATACGCAGTATTTT.

The CDR3 protein is CATSRDEGDTQYF. CDR3 DNA sequence: TGTGCCACCAGCAGAGATGAGGGAGATACGCAGTATTTT. V is TRBV15 and J is TRBJ2-3, with TRBD2 as a possible D gene (5 bases). Germline CDR1 reads LNHNV; CDR2 reads YYDKDF (reference sequence). Trimming took off 0 bases at V and 5 bases at J, with 6 bases between the two ends. The length of the CDR3 is 13 residues.

This clone occurred once. Written as DNA, the CDR3 is TGTGCCAGCAGTCCAAGGACAGGAGGCATCTATGGCTACACCTTC. Its protein is CASSPRTGGIYGYTF. The J gene is TRBJ1-2, the V gene TRBV28; TRBD1 matches at 7 bases. Trimming cost V 5 bases and J 4 bases; bases outside gene matches: 10. Germline CDR1 MDHEN, CDR2 SYDVKM. The CDR3 is 15 amino acids.

The chain has TRBV28 and TRBJ1-6; tentatively, D is TRBD1 (6 bases). This CDR3 has 14 residues. Trimming cost V 4 bases and J 5 bases, with 9 bases left between them. Germline CDR1 is MDHEN and CDR2 is SYDVKM. The CDR3 here is CASSWTDDNSPLHF. As DNA, the CDR3 is TGTGCCAGCAGTTGGACAGATGATAATTCACCCCTCCACTTT.

V and J are TRBV27 and TRBJ2-6; the D gene is possibly TRBD1 (5 bases). Germline V CDR1 and CDR2: MNHEY, SMNVEV (reference sequence). CDR3 size: 15 residues. Trimming took 7 bases from V and 2 from J, leaving 12 bases between them. CDR3: CASKPGIAGANVLTF. CDR3 DNA: TGTGCCAGCAAGCCAGGGATAGCTGGGGCCAACGTCCTGACTTTC.

V is TRBV28 and J is TRBJ2-7, with D maybe TRBD1 (6 bases). This CDR3 has 16 residues. CDR1 MDHEN and CDR2 SYDVKM come from the germline V gene. Trimming pared 1 base from V and 0 bases from J, leaving 13 bases between. Here the CDR3 reads CASSLSPDRNSYEQYF. CDR3 coding DNA: TGTGCCAGCAGTTTATCCCCAGACAGGAACTCCTACGAGCAGTACTTC.

The chain joins TRBV30 to TRBJ1-1; weak D call: TRBD1 (6 bases). Trimming took off 2 bases at V and 5 bases at J, with 12 bases between the two ends. Germline assignment: CDR1 GTSNPN and CDR2 SVGIG (reference sequence). This CDR3 has 13 residues. The CDR3 region is CAWSLDRGTEAFF. CDR3 DNA: TGTGCCTGGAGTCTCGATAGGGGGACTGAAGCTTTCTTT.

The chain is built from TRBV5-1 and TRBJ2-2; TRBD1 matches at 8 bases. J was trimmed by 5 bases and V by 4 bases; bases with no gene match: 7. CDR1 is SGHRS and CDR2 is YFSETQ in the germline V gene. This CDR3 has 15 amino acids. CDR3 sequence: CASSPSGTGTGELFF. The DNA for the CDR3 is TGCGCCAGCAGCCCCTCCGGGACAGGTACCGGGGAGCTGTTTTTT.

The V call is TRBV5-1, the J call TRBJ2-2; the D is unclear. V lost 4 bases and J lost 2, with 9 bases in between. This CDR3 is 14 amino acids long. Germline assignment: CDR1 SGHRS and CDR2 YFSETQ. CDR3 loop: CASSPNYNTGELFF. DNA for the CDR3: TGCGCCAGCAGCCCAAACTACAACACCGGGGAGCTGTTTTTT.

The CDR3 coding sequence is TGTGCCAGCAGCGCTCGAGAAAACAGTTATAGCAATCAGCCCCAGCATTTT. Translated: CASSARENSYSNQPQHF. This chain links TRBV7-2 with TRBJ1-5; the D is unclear. The germline gives CDR1 SGHTA, CDR2 FQGNSA. The CDR3 consists of 17 residues. Trimming stripped 5 bases from V and 0 bases from J, with 17 bases between.

Here the CDR3 reads CASSLVIAGNNEQFF. CDR3 nucleotide sequence: TGCGCCAGCAGCTTGGTAATAGCGGGGAACAATGAGCAGTTCTTC. The chain couples TRBV5-1 to TRBJ2-1, with 8 nucleotides matching TRBD2. V shed 0 bases, J shed 5 bases, and the junction held 4 bases outside the gene matches. Germline CDR1 reads SGHRS; CDR2 reads YFSETQ. This CDR3 comprises 15 residues.

The J gene is TRBJ2-2, the V gene TRBV19, with 10 bases matching TRBD2. V dropped 5 bases and J dropped 2; count of bases not matched to a gene: 5. This CDR3 has 16 residues. Germline V gives CDR1 LNHDA, CDR2 SQIVND (reference sequence). The CDR3 DNA reads TGTGCCAGTAGTTCCACTAGCGGGGAAAACACCGGGGAGCTGTTTTTT. It yields the protein CASSSTSGENTGELFF.

The J gene is TRBJ2-5, the V gene TRBV9; D might be TRBD1 (7 bases). The germline V and J ends were trimmed by 0 bases and 4 bases, with 13 bases remaining between them. CDR3 length: 15 residues. Germline values: CDR1 SGDLS, CDR2 YYNGEE. The CDR3 loop is CASSVVQGGRETQYF. DNA of the CDR3: TGTGCCAGCAGCGTAGTGCAGGGGGGTAGAGAGACCCAGTACTTC.

V and J are TRBV7-6 and TRBJ2-3, with D possibly matching TRBD1 (5 bases). Trimming left V 6 bases short and J 3 bases short, with 16 bases between. This CDR3 spans 15 amino acids. The germline V gene encodes CDR1 SGHVS and CDR2 FNYEAQ. CDR3 nucleotides: TGTGCCAGCAGGGCATCAGGGTTGGGTACAGATACGCAGTATTTT. Amino acids: CASRASGLGTDTQYF.

The chain uses TRBV10-3 and TRBJ1-1; a weak D match, TRBD1 (6 bases). Trimming took 4 bases from V and 5 from J, leaving 14 bases between them. Germline V gene lookup returns CDR1 ENHRY and CDR2 SYGVKD. This CDR3 is built from 14 residues. The CDR3 DNA is TGTGCCATCAGTGGAGACAGGTTTACTACTGAAGCTTTCTTT. It translates to CAISGDRFTTEAFF.

The chain couples TRBV28 to TRBJ2-5; D might be TRBD2 (5 bases). The V end was cut by 6 bases, the J end by 2 bases, with 10 bases between. The CDR3 covers 13 residues. The germline CDR1 and CDR2 sequences are MDHEN and SYDVKM. The CDR3 is CASRISVQETQYF. CDR3 DNA sequence: TGTGCCAGCAGGATTAGCGTTCAAGAGACCCAGTACTTC.

Here the CDR3 reads CASSLLGQNTEAFF. The CDR3 coding sequence is TGTGCCAGCAGCTTACTTGGACAGAACACTGAAGCTTTCTTT. The chain recombines TRBV7-3 with TRBJ1-1, with D perhaps TRBD1 (5 bases). CDR1 SGHTA and CDR2 FQGTGA come from the germline V gene. Trimming removed 2 bases from V and 1 base from J, with 8 bases in between. The CDR3 extends over 14 amino acids.

J is TRBJ2-3 and V is TRBV7-3, with a tentative D call TRBD2 (6 bases). CDR1 SGHTA and CDR2 FQGTGA come from the germline V gene. The CDR3 loop spans 14 amino acids. V lost 6 bases, J lost 2 bases, and 12 bases lay in between. CDR3 in amino acids: CASSRAGNTDTQYF. In DNA, the CDR3 is TGTGCCAGCAGTCGTGCGGGGAACACAGATACGCAGTATTTT.

As to this clone: The identical CDR3 is also encoded by other nucleotide sequences in the sample. This chain connects TRBV11-2 to TRBJ2-1; TRBD2 might be the D (5 bases). From germline, CDR1 is SGHAT and CDR2 FQNNGV. Trimming took off 3 bases at V and 6 bases at J, with 18 bases between the two ends. This CDR3 is 16 amino acids long. This CDR3 is CASSFLAGLASNEQFF. The CDR3 DNA is TGTGCCAGCAGCTTCCTAGCAGGACTGGCTTCCAATGAGCAGTTCTTC. Based on the CDR3 plus reference TRBV11-2 and TRBJ2-1, the full variable domain is EAGVAQSPRYKIIEKRQSVAFWCNPISGHATLYWYQQILGQGPKLLIQFQNNGVVDDSQLPKDRFSAERLKGVDSTLKIQPAKLEDSAVYLCASSFLAGLASNEQFFGPGTRLTVL.